The clone carrying this TCR beta chain was recorded only once. The data were produced by immunoSEQ multiplex PCR, yet TCRdb's version contains in-frame clones alone and is incomplete. Of about 22,000 clones in the sample, 84% were seen once. This CDR3 is built from 16 residues. This specimen comes from a study of PD-1 blockade in mismatch repair-deficient tumors. Study overall: Enrolled about 2013-2016, patients had progressing, pretreated mismatch repair-deficient cancers of more than ten types.

This receptor was identified in an adult with mismatch repair-deficient cancer. Source: peripheral blood, taken 2 weeks after starting pembrolizumab. The chain couples TRBV21-1 to TRBJ2-5; the listed D gene, TRBD2, was not tested against the DNA. TRBV21-1 corresponds to a pseudogene. This CDR3 reads CASSKALAGAPGTQYF. For the CDR3, the DNA is TGTGCCAGCAGCAAAGCACTAGCGGGAGCCCCAGGGACCCAGTACTTC.